This T cell receptor beta chain originates from a study of vaccination effects on CD4 cells after COVID-19. The study's findings and limits: The study found marked clonal contraction of infection- and vaccine-induced clones late after vaccination.

On this clone itself: Antigen unknown.

The CDR3 runs 14 residues. Germline V CDR1 and CDR2: DFQATT, SNEGSKA (reference sequence). Losses at the gene ends were 3 bases for V and 2 bases for J; bases not matched to a gene: 2. Assay used: immunoSEQ multiplex PCR; TCRdb lists only in-frame clones, some missing. The profile shows under 85,000 clones, under 80% of them singletons. Expansion of antigen-specific CD4+ T cells with viral peptide pools was carried out by the ViraFEST assay before sequencing. It was after approximately 10 days of culture that CD4+ T cells were isolated. All study participants received two doses of BNT162b2 or mRNA-1273 vaccine. The culture medium for 1.5 million to 2 million PBMC per well included around 10 IU/ml IL-2 and 9.5 to 10 ug/ml peptides. The authors exchanged half the medium for IL-2 medium on days 3 and 7.

The chain employs TRBV20-1 and TRBJ2-2; 8 nucleotides match TRBD1. The sequenced sample was CD4+ T cells from PBMCs cultured with HCoV-OC43 spike peptides, obtained after COVID-19 vaccination. Subset: HCoV-OC43 spike overlapping peptide pool stimulation. The source of this sequence is a human donor who received a COVID-19 vaccine. As DNA, the CDR3 is TGCAGTGCTAGTTCAGGGGGCAACACCGGGGAGCTGTTTTTT. Translated, it gives CSASSGGNTGELFF.